Below are 10 T cell receptor beta chains sequenced from a single sample in a study of blood T cell repertoires in COVID-19. The data were produced by immunoSEQ multiplex PCR, yet TCRdb's version contains in-frame clones alone and is incomplete. Of a few hundred thousand clones listed, 70% to 85% were seen once; the top ten hold 1.4%. The sample consisted of peripheral blood. These receptors were collected from a woman aged 40 to 50 who had recovered from COVID-19.

The rearrangement joins TRBV7-9 to TRBJ1-6; no reliable D call. This CDR3 is built from 12 residues. Germline V gene lookup returns CDR1 SEHNR and CDR2 FQNEAQ (reference sequence). V was shortened by 3 bases and J by 7 bases, with 4 bases between the two germline ends. This chain's CDR3 is CASSFLNSPLHF. DNA for the CDR3: TGTGCCAGCAGCTTCCTCAATTCACCCCTCCACTTT.

This clone was recorded a few times. This rearrangement joins TRBV3-1 (or the pseudogene TRBV3-2) to TRBJ1-2; 8 bases align to TRBD1. Trimming took 0 bases from V and 10 from J; bases not matched to a gene: 4. In germline, CDR1 is LGHDT, CDR2 YNNKEL (reference sequence). This CDR3 is built from 13 residues. The CDR3 DNA sequence: TGTGCCAGCAGCCAAGACCCAGGGGGCCACTACACCTTC. As protein: CASSQDPGGHYTF.

V usage is TRBV20-1 and J usage is TRBJ2-7; D remains unclear. CDR1 is DFQATT and CDR2 is SNEGSKA in the germline V gene (reference sequence). V shed 4 bases and J shed 5 bases, with 9 bases lying between them. The CDR3 loop spans 11 amino acids. CDR3 in DNA: TGCAGTGCTACCCTCTCGGACGAGCAGTACTTC. Translation gives CSATLSDEQYF.

The genes are TRBV19 and TRBJ1-5, with TRBD1 as a possible D gene (6 bases). The germline V and J ends were trimmed by 1 base and 6 bases, with 13 bases remaining between them. Germline CDR1 reads LNHDA; CDR2 reads SQIVND (reference sequence). This CDR3 comprises 15 residues. The CDR3 loop reads CASSIAGGATQPQHF. The CDR3 DNA is TGTGCCAGTAGTATAGCTGGGGGGGCGACTCAGCCCCAGCATTTT. The entire variable domain, with the rest obtained from reference TRBV19 and TRBJ1-5, is as follows: DGGITQSPKYLFRKEGQNVTLSCEQNLNHDAMYWYRQDPGQGLRLIYYSQIVNDFQKGDIAEGYSVSREKKESFPLTVTSAQKNPTAFYLCASSIAGGATQPQHFGDGTRLSIL.

The chain uses TRBV11-2 and TRBJ1-2; maybe TRBD1 (5 bases). This CDR3 has 14 amino acids. Trimming left V 5 bases short and J 5 bases short, with 15 bases between. In germline, CDR1 is SGHAT, CDR2 FQNNGV. The CDR3, as DNA: TGTGCCAGCAGCCCTACCCAGGGTAAGTATGGCTACACCTTC. This translates into CASSPTQGKYGYTF.

V and J are TRBV5-1 and TRBJ2-5; no clear D. Trimming pared 0 bases from V and 1 base from J, leaving 10 bases between. CDR3 size: 15 residues. Germline V lookup: CDR1 SGHRS, CDR2 YFSETQ. The CDR3 region is CASSLEPGSQETQYF. CDR3 coding DNA: TGCGCCAGCAGCTTGGAACCGGGTTCCCAAGAGACCCAGTACTTC.

This chain joins TRBV11-3 and TRBJ2-1; D possibly corresponds to TRBD1 (5 bases). CDR1 SGHNT and CDR2 YENEEA come from the germline V gene. The CDR3 covers 16 residues. The V and J ends lost 2 bases and 3 bases respectively, with 14 bases between them. DNA for the CDR3: TGTGCCAGCAGCTTAACGTCGACAGCAGTCTACAATGAGCAGTTCTTC. Residues: CASSLTSTAVYNEQFF.

V gene TRBV5-6 combines with J gene TRBJ2-3; D unresolved. Trimming stripped 3 bases from V and 5 bases from J, with 10 bases between. Germline V gives CDR1 SGHDT, CDR2 YYEEEE. The CDR3 loop spans 13 amino acids. CDR3 amino acids: CASSSLTGDTQYF. As DNA, the CDR3 is TGTGCCAGCAGCTCCCTTACGGGAGATACGCAGTATTTT.

The chain combines TRBV19 with TRBJ2-2; TRBD1 matches 9 bases. CDR3 size: 17 residues. V dropped 5 bases and J dropped 2; count of bases not matched to a gene: 9. The germline V gene has CDR1 LNHDA and CDR2 SQIVND (reference sequence). The CDR3 DNA is TGTGCCAGTAGTCGTTCCGGGACAGGGTCAAACACCGGGGAGCTGTTTTTT. This encodes CASSRSGTGSNTGELFF.

This chain uses TRBV6-6 with TRBJ1-2; 11 bases agree with TRBD1. This CDR3 has 15 amino acids. V was clipped by 4 bases and J by 5 bases; unmatched bases: 6. CDR1 is MNHNY, CDR2 SVGAGI, per germline (reference sequence). This CDR3 reads CASSSLGQGAYGYTF. CDR3 coding DNA: TGTGCCAGCAGTTCACTAGGACAGGGGGCTTATGGCTACACCTTC.